The 27 T cell receptor beta chains below all came from one sample that was sequenced in a study of cytomegalovirus exposure and HLA in healthy donors. This PCR relied on a set of 60 Vbeta primers and 13 Jbeta primers. Assay used: immunoSEQ multiplex PCR; TCRdb lists only in-frame clones, some missing. The sample has some 120,000 clones; 75% to 90% are singletons. Sequencing used PBMCs. Every receptor here comes from a man under 40 in good health and CMV-seropositive.

This clone was recorded a few times. The rearrangement uses TRBV5-6 and TRBJ2-7; TRBD2 matches at 10 bases. The CDR3 is 15 residues long. The V gene's germline CDR1 is SGHDT and CDR2 YYEEEE. With 1 base clipped from V and 3 bases from J, the junction kept 4 bases outside the gene matches. In nucleotides, the CDR3 is TGTGCCAGCAGCTTGCCAGCGGGGGGGTACTACGAGCAGTACTTC. Its translation: CASSLPAGGYYEQYF.

The rearrangement joins TRBV5-8 to TRBJ2-7; TRBD1 matches at 7 bases. CDR3 length: 17 amino acids. Trimming at V came to 3 bases and at J to 1 base, leaving 13 bases not matched to a gene. Germline lookup yields CDR1 SGHTS and CDR2 YDEGEE. The CDR3: CASSSYRDSPVSYEQYF. For the CDR3, the DNA is TGTGCCAGCAGCTCCTACAGGGACAGCCCCGTTTCCTACGAGCAGTACTTC.

The chain recombines TRBV14 with TRBJ1-6; D unresolved. The ends were cut back, 2 bases at V and 6 bases at J, with 8 bases in the middle. Germline V gene sequence: CDR1 SGHDN, CDR2 FVKESK. This CDR3 is built from 14 residues. The CDR3 loop reads CASSQSQINSPLHF. CDR3 DNA: TGTGCCAGCAGCCAATCACAGATTAATTCACCCCTCCACTTT.

To note about this clone: One end of the junction fails to match germline, which may point to a read error. CDR3 in amino acids: CSAGAGQALF. The CDR3 DNA reads as TGCAGTGCTGGAGCCGGACAGGCTCTCTTT. The rearrangement links TRBV20-1 to TRBJ1-1; 7 positions match TRBD1. The CDR3 length is 10 residues. Germline lookup yields CDR1 DFQATT and CDR2 SNEGSKA (reference sequence).

V usage is TRBV6-1 and J usage is TRBJ1-6, with D uncertain. CDR1 MNHNS and CDR2 SASEGT come from the germline V gene. The ends were cut back, 5 bases at V and 5 bases at J, with 10 bases in the middle. This CDR3 has 14 residues. The CDR3 DNA reads as TGTGCCAGCAGTTTTGACGGGAATAATTCACCCCTCCACTTT. Translated: CASSFDGNNSPLHF.

This clone occurred once. The chain employs TRBV15 and TRBJ1-4; weak D call: TRBD1 (5 bases). The CDR3 is 17 residues long. CDR1 and CDR2 from the germline V gene are LNHNV and YYDKDF (reference sequence). The V end was cut by 1 base, the J end by 7 bases, with 19 bases between. The CDR3 DNA reads TGTGCCACCAGCAGAGCTACCGGGACTCCACTAGGTGAAAAACTGTTTTTT. Translating it yields CATSRATGTPLGEKLFF.

The chain is built from TRBV7-8 and TRBJ2-3; a possible D gene is TRBD2 (6 bases). Germline values: CDR1 SGHVS, CDR2 FQNEAQ. Trimming removed 1 base at V and 2 bases at J, with 13 bases between. The CDR3 has 16 residues. The chain's CDR3 is CASSLGVGGHTDTQYF. Written as DNA, the CDR3 is TGTGCCAGCAGCTTAGGGGTGGGGGGTCACACAGATACGCAGTATTTT.

The rearrangement uses TRBV2 and TRBJ2-5, with 10 nucleotides matching TRBD1. The CDR3 is made up of 14 amino acids. The junction had 2 bases not matched to a gene; V was cut back by 5 bases and J by 2 bases. Germline V gives CDR1 SNHLY, CDR2 FYNNEI. The CDR3, as DNA: TGTGCCAGCAGTCGGGACAGGGGTCAAGAGACCCAGTACTTC. Its translation: CASSRDRGQETQYF.

This chain uses TRBV19 with TRBJ2-1; 11 positions match TRBD2. Trimming at V came to 9 bases and at J to 4 bases, leaving 5 bases not matched to a gene. CDR3 length equals 14 residues. Germline V gene data show CDR1 as LNHDA and CDR2 as SQIVND (reference sequence). The CDR3 here is CASAGTSGYNEQFF. CDR3 DNA sequence: TGTGCCAGCGCCGGGACTAGCGGTTACAATGAGCAGTTCTTC.

The gene calls are TRBV5-1 and TRBJ2-1; 9 bases are a match to TRBD1. CDR1 SGHRS and CDR2 YFSETQ come from the germline V gene. J gave up 0 bases and V 6 bases, and 7 bases lay outside the gene matches. This CDR3 has 16 amino acids. The CDR3 region is CASTQTGGSSYNEQFF. Here the CDR3 DNA reads TGCGCCAGCACCCAAACAGGGGGCAGCTCCTACAATGAGCAGTTCTTC.

The V gene is TRBV6-1, the J gene TRBJ2-7, with D tentatively TRBD2 (5 bases). The CDR3 is made up of 12 amino acids. CDR1 and CDR2 from the germline V gene are MNHNS and SASEGT. V shed 8 bases and J shed 0 bases, with 8 bases lying between them. For the CDR3, the DNA is TGTGCCAGCGGGGAGAGCTCCTACGAGCAGTACTTC. Its translation is CASGESSYEQYF.

The chain uses TRBV7-6 and TRBJ1-4, with 9 bases fitting TRBD1. In germline, CDR1 is SGHVS, CDR2 FNYEAQ. Trimming removed 4 bases from V and 10 bases from J; junction bases left unmatched: 1. This CDR3 contains 12 residues. CDR3 in DNA: TGTGCCAGCAGCTGGGACAGGGTAAAACTGTTTTTT. Translated, it gives CASSWDRVKLFF. Variable domain in full (rest from reference TRBV7-6 and TRBJ1-4): GAGVSQSPRYKVTKRGQDVALRCDPISGHVSLYWYRQALGQGPEFLTYFNYEAQQDKSGLPNDRFSAERPEGSISTLTIQRTEQRDSAMYRCASSWDRVKLFFGSGTQLSVL.

This clone has a single count. The V gene is TRBV6-1, the J gene TRBJ2-7; 11 positions agree with TRBD1. V shed 3 bases, J shed 2 bases, and the junction held 0 bases outside the gene matches. This CDR3 region has 14 residues. Germline CDR1 and CDR2: MNHNS and SASEGT. CDR3: CASSEGQGAYEQYF. CDR3 nucleotide sequence: TGTGCCAGCAGTGAGGGACAGGGGGCCTACGAGCAGTACTTC.

The chain employs TRBV27 and TRBJ2-5, with D possibly TRBD2 on 7 matching bases. TRBJ2-7 explains the end of the DNA better; the J call may be wrong. Germline lookup yields CDR1 MNHEY and CDR2 SMNVEV (reference sequence). This CDR3 is built from 14 residues. CDR3 DNA: TGTGCCAGCAGTTGGAGGGGGGGCTCCTACGAGCAGTACTTC. Amino acid sequence: CASSWRGGSYEQYF.

The V gene is TRBV7-2, the J gene TRBJ2-2; TRBD2 matches 8 bases. CDR1 is SGHTA, CDR2 FQGNSA, per germline. Unmatched junction bases numbered 10, after V lost 5 bases and J lost 5 bases. This CDR3 has 16 amino acids. As DNA, the CDR3 is TGTGCCAGCAGCCCGAAGAAGACTAGCGTTACCGGGGAGCTGTTTTTT. This codes for CASSPKKTSVTGELFF.

The chain links TRBV30 to TRBJ2-2; 7 nucleotides agree with TRBD2. The germline V gene encodes CDR1 GTSNPN and CDR2 SVGIG (reference sequence). The CDR3 contains 16 residues. J gave up 4 bases and V 0 bases, and 8 bases lay outside the gene matches. CDR3 DNA: TGTGCCTGGAGTGTATACGGGAGGAGGGTCACCGGGGAGCTGTTTTTT. Translated: CAWSVYGRRVTGELFF.

The genes are TRBV5-1 and TRBJ2-2; D might be TRBD1 (5 bases). V gave up 0 bases and J gave up 2 bases, with 14 bases separating them. There are 17 residues in the CDR3. CDR1 is SGHRS, CDR2 YFSETQ, per germline. The CDR3 region is CASSLARPTDNTGELFF. The CDR3 nucleotides are TGCGCCAGCAGCTTGGCCCGACCGACAGATAACACCGGGGAGCTGTTTTTT.

J is TRBJ1-1 and V is TRBV11-2, with D perhaps TRBD1 (5 bases). The V end was cut by 1 base, the J end by 6 bases, with 9 bases between. From germline, CDR1 is SGHAT and CDR2 FQNNGV. The CDR3 sequence is 13 residues long. The CDR3 region is CASSLAGIAEAFF. The CDR3, as DNA: TGTGCCAGCAGCTTAGCAGGGATCGCTGAAGCTTTCTTT.

V and J are TRBV7-9 and TRBJ2-7, with 7 bases matching TRBD2. The junction had 17 bases not matched to a gene; V was cut back by 11 bases and J by 4 bases. This CDR3 contains 15 residues. Germline V gene data show CDR1 as SEHNR and CDR2 as FQNEAQ (reference sequence). CDR3 DNA sequence: TGTGCCCGAATACGAGATGGGGGGGTAAGGTACGAGCAGTACTTC. Amino acid sequence: CARIRDGGVRYEQYF.

The chain combines TRBV20-1 with TRBJ2-7; D unresolved. This CDR3 contains 11 residues. Germline V gene data show CDR1 as DFQATT and CDR2 as SNEGSKA (reference sequence). The germline V and J ends were trimmed by 5 bases and 4 bases, with 9 bases remaining between them. The CDR3 sequence: CSAQALYEQYF. The CDR3 coding sequence is TGCAGTGCTCAGGCGTTATACGAGCAGTACTTC.

The chain carries TRBV4-2 and TRBJ2-1, with 10 positions matching TRBD2. The CDR3 spans 15 residues. The germline gives CDR1 LGHNA, CDR2 YNFKEQ. With V trimmed by 1 base and J by 9 bases, 6 bases remained unmatched. CDR3 DNA: TGTGCCAGCAGCCAAGCAAGCGGGGGGGATGGTGAGCAGTTCTTC. It encodes CASSQASGGDGEQFF.

The J gene is TRBJ2-3, the V gene TRBV28, with 12 bases that match TRBD2. The CDR3 is 14 amino acids. V lost 5 bases, J lost 6 bases, and 3 bases stayed unmatched. The germline CDR1 and CDR2 sequences are MDHEN and SYDVKM. The CDR3 region is CASSRLAGVDTQYF. Written as DNA, the CDR3 is TGTGCCAGCAGTCGACTAGCGGGGGTCGATACGCAGTATTTT.

The chain uses TRBV10-3 and TRBJ1-5; D perhaps matches TRBD1 (5 bases). This CDR3 spans 14 amino acids. V dropped 3 bases and J dropped 6 bases, with 12 bases sitting between them. The germline V gene encodes CDR1 ENHRY and CDR2 SYGVKD. The chain's CDR3 is CAISDTRVSQPQHF. The CDR3 DNA reads TGTGCCATCAGTGACACCAGGGTATCTCAGCCCCAGCATTTT.

The chain is built from TRBV19 and TRBJ1-1, with D tentatively TRBD1 (6 bases). The germline V gene encodes CDR1 LNHDA and CDR2 SQIVND (reference sequence). The ends were cut back, 3 bases at V and 1 base at J, with 15 bases in the middle. This CDR3 region has 16 residues. The CDR3 region is CASSMDTGYSNTEAFF. In nucleotides, the CDR3 is TGTGCCAGTAGTATGGATACAGGGTACTCGAACACTGAAGCTTTCTTT.

V usage is TRBV19 and J usage is TRBJ2-5; the match to TRBD1 covers 8 bases. Germline V gene data show CDR1 as LNHDA and CDR2 as SQIVND (reference sequence). V trimming: 5 bases; J trimming: 0 bases; junction bases outside the gene matches: 14. The CDR3 contains 18 residues. The CDR3 protein is CASSLRPGQAQYQETQYF. The DNA of the CDR3 is TGTGCCAGTAGTCTGAGGCCGGGACAGGCCCAATACCAAGAGACCCAGTACTTC.

Only a few counts were recorded for this clone. The CDR3 DNA sequence: TGCGCCAGCAGCCAAGATCCGGGAACGCAGTACTTC. Its protein product is CASSQDPGTQYF. The genes are TRBV4-1 and TRBJ2-7, with D possibly TRBD2 on 5 matching bases. The CDR3 extends over 12 amino acids. Per the germline V gene, CDR1 is MGHRA and CDR2 is YSYEKL. Trimming left V 0 bases short and J 9 bases short, with 9 bases between.

V gene TRBV27 combines with J gene TRBJ2-7; perhaps TRBD2 as D (6 bases). Trimming took off 3 bases at V and 2 bases at J, with 8 bases between the two ends. Germline CDR1 MNHEY, CDR2 SMNVEV (reference sequence). The CDR3 is 13 amino acids. The CDR3 region is CASSLTRTYEQYF. Written as DNA, the CDR3 is TGTGCCAGCAGTTTGACTAGAACCTACGAGCAGTACTTC.